A selection of T cell receptor beta chains follows, all from one sample in a study of blood T cell repertoires in COVID-19. The table came from immunoSEQ multiplex PCR; TCRdb's copy has only in-frame clones and leaves some out. The sample includes 250,000 to 300,000 clones, roughly 80% of them seen just once. The sequenced sample consisted of peripheral blood. These receptors were collected from a man between 60 and 70 years old who had recovered from COVID-19. The CDR3 runs from the conserved cysteine through the conserved F or W. The D gene is left open where the match is weak. Expanded clones get a size class; other rows say once, few or many, or leave the size out.

TRBV5-6	.	TRBJ2-2	TRBD2	CASSSTSGGSETGELFF	TGTGCCAGCAGCTCGACTAGCGGGGGTTCCGAGACCGGGGAGCTGTTTTTT
TRBV5-4	.	TRBJ2-1	TRBD2	CASRSWAGGPSNEQFF	TGTGCCAGCAGAAGTTGGGCGGGAGGGCCTTCGAATGAGCAGTTCTTC
TRBV18	.	TRBJ2-1	TRBD1	CASSPPGTGGYNEQFF	TGTGCCAGCTCACCACCAGGGACAGGAGGGTACAATGAGCAGTTCTTC
TRBV5-4	.	TRBJ1-6	TRBD1	CASSLERQGNSPLHF	TGTGCCAGCAGCTTGGAACGACAGGGCAATTCACCCCTCCACTTT
TRBV10-3	.	TRBJ1-5	TRBD1	CAISEGTAYNQPQHF	TGTGCCATCAGTGAGGGGACAGCTTACAATCAGCCCCAGCATTTT
TRBV5-1	.	TRBJ2-4	TRBD1	CASSFLGTGAGENIQYF	TGCGCCAGCAGCTTTTTAGGGACAGGGGCGGGAGAAAACATTCAGTACTTC
TRBV19	.	TRBJ2-7	TRBD1	CASSPGQGDYEQYF	TGTGCCAGTAGTCCGGGACAGGGAGACTACGAGCAGTACTTC
TRBV19	.	TRBJ1-2	.	CASSIAPGANSGYTF	TGTGCCAGTAGTATAGCTCCAGGGGCTAACAGCGGCTACACCTTC
TRBV12-3/TRBV12-4	once	TRBJ2-3	.	CASSLGAADTQYF	TGTGCCAGCAGTTTGGGGGCCGCAGATACGCAGTATTTT
TRBV6-5	.	TRBJ1-3	TRBD1	CASGTGGSGNTIYF	TGTGCCAGCGGAACAGGGGGCTCTGGAAACACCATATATTTT
TRBV15	once	TRBJ2-5	.	CATSRPQGETQYF	TGTGCCACCAGCAGGCCACAGGGAGAGACCCAGTACTTC
TRBV7-2	many	TRBJ2-1	.	CASSLNGQRYEQFF	TGTGCCAGCAGCTTAAACGGACAGAGGTATGAGCAGTTCTTC
TRBV7-2	.	TRBJ1-6	TRBD1	CASSLAYRGRVGSPLHF	TGTGCCAGCAGCTTAGCCTACAGGGGGCGCGTTGGTTCACCCCTCCACTTT
TRBV7-3	.	TRBJ2-7	TRBD1	CASSLIGGQGFSEQYF	TGTGCCAGCAGCTTAATAGGCGGACAGGGCTTCTCCGAGCAGTACTTC
TRBV18	.	TRBJ2-2	TRBD1	CASSRTGAGELFF	TGTGCCAGCTCACGAACAGGGGCCGGGGAGCTGTTTTTT
TRBV7-2	.	TRBJ1-2	.	CASSPPGNYGYTF	TGTGCCAGCAGCCCCCCGGGGAACTATGGCTACACCTTC
TRBV12-3/TRBV12-4	.	TRBJ2-1	.	CASSLFETSEQFF	TGTGCCAGCAGTTTATTTGAGACTAGTGAGCAGTTCTTC
TRBV4-1	few	TRBJ2-7	TRBD1	CASSHTAGTGLVYEQYF	TGCGCCAGCAGCCACACAGCCGGGACAGGCCTAGTTTACGAGCAGTACTTC
TRBV21-1	.	TRBJ1-5	.	CARGGYTPSNQPQHF	TGTGCCAGGGGCGGGTATACACCGAGCAATCAGCCCCAGCATTTT
TRBV5-1	.	TRBJ2-3	TRBD2	CASSQPQGLAGISTDTQYF	TGCGCCAGCAGCCAACCACAGGGACTAGCGGGAATAAGCACAGATACGCAGTATTTT
TRBV5-1	.	TRBJ2-1	TRBD1	CASDRDSPFNEQFF	TGCGCCAGCGACAGGGATTCGCCTTTCAATGAGCAGTTCTTC
TRBV5-1	.	TRBJ2-2	TRBD1	CASSLTGTVNTGELFF	TGCGCCAGCAGCCTGACCGGGACAGTCAACACCGGGGAGCTGTTTTTT
TRBV30	.	TRBJ2-1	.	CASEGILFKNEQFF	TGTGCCTCCGAGGGAATCTTGTTTAAAAATGAGCAGTTCTTC
TRBV5-4	.	TRBJ2-7	.	CASSPGGGTYEQYF	TGTGCCAGCAGCCCCGGCGGCGGGACTTACGAGCAGTACTTC
TRBV2	few	TRBJ1-6	.	CASSEKLRNSPLHF	TGTGCCAGCAGTGAAAAGTTGAGGAATTCACCCCTCCACTTT
TRBV6-5	.	TRBJ1-4	.	CASSYGRGGEKLFF	TGTGCCAGCAGTTACGGCAGGGGCGGCGAAAAACTGTTTTTT
TRBV19	.	TRBJ1-1	.	CASSIQRWGRTEAFF	TGTGCCAGTAGTATTCAGAGATGGGGCCGGACTGAAGCTTTCTTT
TRBV7-2	.	TRBJ2-3	.	CASSAGTSSTDTQYF	TGTGCCAGCAGCGCTGGGACATCTAGCACAGATACGCAGTATTTT
TRBV5-1	.	TRBJ1-3	TRBD1	CASSLEQGARNTIYF	TGCGCCAGCAGCTTGGAACAGGGGGCGAGAAACACCATATATTTT
TRBV5-4	few	TRBJ1-2	.	CASSPSGRREGYTF	TGTGCCAGCAGCCCCTCCGGGCGAAGGGAGGGCTACACCTTC
TRBV19	.	TRBJ2-5	TRBD2	CASSWGLAGGETQYF	TGTGCCAGTAGTTGGGGACTAGCGGGAGGAGAGACCCAGTACTTC
TRBV18	.	TRBJ2-5	.	CASSPEPARRRVTQYF	TGTGCCAGCTCACCAGAGCCAGCTAGAAGAAGAGTGACCCAGTACTTC
TRBV18	few	TRBJ1-5	.	CASSTGGASNQPQHF	TGTGCCAGCTCAACCGGGGGGGCGAGCAATCAGCCCCAGCATTTT
TRBV15	.	TRBJ2-5	TRBD1	CATSLRSGTVRGETQYF	TGTGCCACCAGCCTGCGATCTGGGACAGTGCGAGGGGAGACCCAGTACTTC
TRBV5-4	.	TRBJ2-1	.	CASSVPLGSPRGEQFF	TGTGCCAGCAGCGTGCCGTTGGGTAGCCCCAGAGGTGAGCAGTTCTTC
TRBV6-5	.	TRBJ2-1	.	CASTPPGLSYNEQFF	TGTGCCAGCACCCCCCCGGGACTCTCCTACAATGAGCAGTTCTTC
TRBV25-1	.	TRBJ2-3	.	CASTLGRLITDTQYF	TGTGCCAGCACCCTGGGGCGGCTAATCACAGATACGCAGTATTTT
TRBV19	.	TRBJ1-3	.	CASSITVGHLSGNTIYF	TGTGCCAGTAGTATTACCGTAGGACACCTCTCTGGAAACACCATATATTTT
TRBV14	.	TRBJ1-4	.	CASSRGFGLSGEKLFF	TGTGCCAGCAGCCGAGGATTCGGTCTATCGGGTGAAAAACTGTTTTTT
TRBV6-5	.	TRBJ2-1	.	CASSPRSQWNEQFF	TGTGCCAGCAGTCCCCGATCACAGTGGAATGAGCAGTTCTTC
TRBV27	.	TRBJ1-4	.	CASSPTGGHTTNEKLFF	TGTGCCAGCAGTCCCACCGGAGGGCACACAACTAATGAAAAACTGTTTTTT
TRBV27	.	TRBJ2-5	TRBD2	CASSRSSGGGRGTQYF	TGTGCCAGCAGTAGATCTAGCGGGGGGGGCCGGGGGACCCAGTACTTC
TRBV5-8	few	TRBJ2-7	TRBD1	CASSTPDRASTNYF	TGTGCCAGCAGCACTCCGGACAGGGCCTCGACGAATTACTTC
TRBV20-1	.	TRBJ2-2	TRBD1	CSASEGASTGELFF	TGCAGTGCTAGTGAGGGGGCGAGCACCGGGGAGCTGTTTTTT
TRBV6-1	.	TRBJ1-1	.	CASSPGIRQQFEAFF	TGTGCCAGCAGTCCCGGAATCAGACAGCAATTCGAAGCTTTCTTT
TRBV6-5	.	TRBJ2-1	TRBD2	CASSHYSGGNNEQFF	TGTGCCAGCAGTCACTATAGCGGGGGGAACAATGAGCAGTTCTTC